What follows describes a single T cell receptor beta chain. These data belong to a study of control samples from healthy donors and cancer patients. Between the trimmed V and J ends, which lost 2 bases and 6 bases, there was a span of 10 bases. The CDR3 has 13 amino acids. Germline assignment: CDR1 MNHEY and CDR2 SMNVEV (reference sequence). The repertoire was sequenced with immunoSEQ multiplex PCR; TCRdb's copy has only in-frame clones and lacks some. The sample consists of approximately 89,000 clones, 70% to 90% of them appearing once. Specimen: blood. V and J are TRBV27 and TRBJ1-1; TRBD1 is a possible D gene (5 bases). The clonotype comes from a woman in her thirties or forties in good health. CDR3 sequence (DNA): TGTGCCAGCAGTTTAACCAGGGTCCCTGAAGCTTTCTTT. Residues: CASSLTRVPEAFF.